This is a list of T cell receptor beta chains from one sample in a study of graft-versus-host responses after intestinal transplantation. Here immunoSEQ multiplex PCR was the method, and the copy in TCRdb shows in-frame clones only, minus some. This table holds approximately 110,000 clones, around 94% found once. What these receptors recognize is not known. The sequencing used unstimulated CD8+ T cells sorted from spleen or lymph node cells, collected before transplant. The origin of the receptors is a human donor who was the organ donor for an intestinal transplant. Both conserved end residues are trimmed from each CDR3.

v_call cdr3_aa
TRBV20-1 SATENTEAF
TRBV4-1 ASSQETLAGGPGELF
TRBV19 ASSIGVGTSTDTQY
TRBV7-9 ASRYSGGTEAF
TRBV7-6 ASSPTSDRGLDEQY
TRBV11-1 ASSWPGLVGPDTQY
TRBV4-2 ASSQEAPRGIYEQY
TRBV28 ASTGARVNYGYT
TRBV7-6 ASSLYGGSRNEQF
TRBV6-5 ASSYWGQGRGGYT
TRBV19 ASSVTGEGEAF
TRBV6-1 ASSAVNEQF
TRBV5-7 ASSLARGRQPQH
TRBV7-9 ASSLAGAWYNEQF
TRBV11-2 ASSHEDRVSEQY
TRBV28 ASSFFTGRTEAF
TRBV1 TSSQEGETGGSGNTIY
TRBV4-1 ASRDRPGGTDTQY
TRBV6-5 ASSPRGTNTEAF
TRBV6-1 ASSPVHPISYEQY
TRBV7-8 ASSFEGQGHPTNTGELF
TRBV7-6 ASSHTGANTDTQY
TRBV27 ASKPDRGSYEQY
TRBV9 ASSVGGGANVLT
TRBV11-2 ASSLAPALSGHYNEQF
TRBV2 ASRPDRTSGSSDTQY
TRBV9 ASSDHGTAHQETQY
TRBV5-1 ASSIWGSDEQY
TRBV10-3 AISTSGRAGDEQY
TRBV19 ASSRDRDRNTYEQY
TRBV10-2 ASSPTGVYEQY
TRBV11-3 ASKGRLNTEAF
TRBV7-9 ASSLQEGRDREKLF
TRBV9 ASSRETDYNEQF
TRBV6-1 ASSEGGASYNEQF
TRBV4-1 ASSVGQGGEKLF
TRBV2 ASRTLGGQGEKLF
TRBV28 ASSPGVQRMNTEAF
TRBV30 AWSPRSGEMEQF
TRBV6-5 ASSYSSRGLEQY
TRBV18 ASSPRISGGRVREQY
TRBV2 ASSGYRRADTQY
TRBV4-3 ASSQDPAGELF
TRBV19 ATETPYGYT
TRBV19 ASSIGTSGRYTDTQY
TRBV7-6 ASSQGYQETQY
TRBV6-5 ASSLQGNPNEKLF
TRBV19 ASSPGGWTEAF
TRBV4-1 ASSQGTGASTGELF
TRBV5-4 ASSDSSYEQY
TRBV27 ASSLSQGNQPQH
TRBV4-1 ASSHGTSSNEQF
TRBV7-9 ASSLDKAGNT
TRBV30 AWSEGYEQF
TRBV5-1 ASSYGQGSNEQF
TRBV6-1 ASSESTDTGELF
TRBV5-3 ARSRWGTSGRAGNEQF